These 26 T cell receptor beta chains were sequenced from one sample in a study of cytomegalovirus exposure and HLA in healthy donors (TCRdb year 2017). The library was built by means of the immunoSEQ multiplex PCR assay. The multiplex PCR relied on a mix of 60 forward primers for TCR Vbeta segments and 13 reverse primers for TCR Jbeta segments. The table comes from immuneACCESS by way of TCRdb, which keeps in-frame sequences with V and J called. Part of the clones is missing from these tables; in studies checked, under half for an unresolved V gene and the rest for unknown reasons. The sample has about 180,000 clones on record, roughly 82% of them singletons. Approximately 0.47% of the sample comes from the top ten. The sample was PBMCs. These receptors came from a woman aged 50 to 65 in good health and CMV-seronegative.

This chain links TRBV27 with TRBJ2-1, with D tentatively TRBD1 (6 bases). Germline loops: CDR1 MNHEY, CDR2 SMNVEV (reference sequence). CDR3 length: 14 residues. V lost 6 bases to trimming and J lost 3 bases, with 12 bases between them. CDR3 sequence (DNA): TGTGCCAGCAGGACCAGGGGCTACTACAATGAGCAGTTCTTC. It codes for CASRTRGYYNEQFF.

This chain links TRBV19 with TRBJ2-3; a weak D match, TRBD2 (5 bases). The CDR3 contains 17 residues. V was cut by 7 bases and J by 3 bases, with 23 bases left in between. Germline V gene data show CDR1 as LNHDA and CDR2 as SQIVND (reference sequence). CDR3 region: CASKLSGYASGTDTQYF. In nucleotides, the CDR3 is TGTGCCAGTAAATTGAGCGGATATGCCAGCGGAACAGATACGCAGTATTTT.

The genes are TRBV7-6 and TRBJ2-5; no clear D. The germline V gene encodes CDR1 SGHVS and CDR2 FNYEAQ. V was trimmed by 7 bases and J by 2 bases, leaving 8 bases between them. The CDR3 consists of 12 residues. CDR3 nucleotide sequence: TGTGCCAGCACTATGGTACAAGAGACCCAGTACTTC. Its translation is CASTMVQETQYF.

This clone was seen only a few times. The chain recombines TRBV5-4 with TRBJ2-7, with a weak D call TRBD1 (6 bases). CDR1 and CDR2 from the germline V gene are SGHNT and YYREEE (reference sequence). The CDR3 extends over 16 amino acids. Trimming removed 2 bases from V and 2 bases from J, with 17 bases in between. The CDR3 loop is CASSFHEGDRAYEQYF. For the CDR3, the DNA is TGTGCCAGCAGCTTCCACGAGGGGGACCGCGCCTACGAGCAGTACTTC.

The chain has TRBV7-9 and TRBJ2-7; 11 nucleotides align to TRBD2. CDR1 and CDR2 from the germline V gene are SEHNR and FQNEAQ (reference sequence). This CDR3 has 14 residues. V shed 5 bases, J shed 9 bases, and the junction held 9 bases outside the gene matches. Here the CDR3 DNA reads TGTGCCAGCAGCCCGACTAGCGGGGTAGCTGGGCAGTACTTC. Encoded protein: CASSPTSGVAGQYF.

J is TRBJ2-1 and V is TRBV6-5; TRBD2 aligns across 9 bases. Trimming removed 2 bases from V and 7 bases from J; junction bases left unmatched: 3. Germline CDR1 is MNHEY and CDR2 is SVGAGI. CDR3 size: 14 residues. CDR3 amino acids: CASSYGTSSNEQFF. Written as DNA, the CDR3 is TGTGCCAGCAGTTACGGGACTAGCTCAAATGAGCAGTTCTTC.

This clone appeared once. V usage is TRBV19 and J usage is TRBJ2-5; TRBD1 matches at 7 bases. The V segment lost 5 bases and the J segment 2 bases; nucleotides outside the gene matches: 11. The CDR3 runs 16 residues. Germline V gene sequence: CDR1 LNHDA, CDR2 SQIVND (reference sequence). The CDR3 spells CASSAMTGSDQETQYF. CDR3 sequence (DNA): TGTGCCAGTAGTGCGATGACAGGGAGCGATCAAGAGACCCAGTACTTC.

This sequence joins TRBV10-1 and TRBJ2-7; D is uncertain. Germline CDR1 and CDR2: WNHNN and SYGVQD (reference sequence). Between the trimmed V and J ends, which lost 0 bases and 3 bases, there was a span of 6 bases. CDR3 size: 13 residues. The CDR3 loop is CASSESISYEQYF. CDR3 DNA: TGCGCCAGCAGTGAGTCGATTAGCTACGAGCAGTACTTC.

The chain joins TRBV6-1 to TRBJ2-4; 7 bases map to TRBD2. The V segment lost 11 bases and the J segment 6 bases; nucleotides outside the gene matches: 13. This CDR3 is built from 14 residues. Germline CDR1 is MNHNS and CDR2 is SASEGT. CDR3 residues: CACMGWSGGNIQYF. The CDR3 coding sequence is TGTGCCTGCATGGGGTGGTCGGGAGGAAACATTCAGTACTTC.

The chain has TRBV11-2 and TRBJ1-4; 8 bases are shared with TRBD1. V was clipped by 1 base and J by 7 bases; unmatched bases: 8. This CDR3 comprises 16 residues. Per germline, CDR1 SGHAT and CDR2 FQNNGV. CDR3 nucleotide sequence: TGTGCCAGCAGCTTAGCGCAAGGACAGGGATCTGAAAAACTGTTTTTT. Protein product: CASSLAQGQGSEKLFF.

This chain's CDR3 is CASSGKIRGIDGYTF. CDR3 DNA sequence: TGTGCCAGCAGCGGAAAGATCCGGGGTATAGATGGCTACACCTTC. V gene TRBV7-8 combines with J gene TRBJ1-2, with D unclear. CDR3 length: 15 amino acids. V shed 5 bases and J shed 6 bases, with 19 bases lying between them. The V gene's germline CDR1 is SGHVS and CDR2 FQNEAQ.

V and J are TRBV28 and TRBJ1-6; 11 nucleotides match TRBD1. The germline V gene has CDR1 MDHEN and CDR2 SYDVKM. The ends lost 4 bases at V and 9 bases at J; junction bases unmatched: 2. This CDR3 region has 14 residues. This CDR3 is CASSSGTGGSPLHF. The CDR3 DNA sequence: TGTGCCAGCAGTTCCGGGACAGGGGGTTCACCCCTCCACTTT.

The chain carries TRBV10-3 and TRBJ1-2; 10 positions match TRBD1. CDR3 length: 13 amino acids. Germline V gene data show CDR1 as ENHRY and CDR2 as SYGVKD. J lost 6 bases, V lost 10 bases, and 8 bases had no gene match. Here the CDR3 DNA reads TGTGCCACCCCCAAGACAGGGGGCGATGGCTACACCTTC. Translating it yields CATPKTGGDGYTF.

The gene calls are TRBV6-5 and TRBJ2-7, with TRBD1 matching over 8 bases. The CDR3 is 13 residues long. CDR1 and CDR2 from the germline V gene are MNHEY and SVGAGI. J lost 0 bases, V lost 7 bases, and 2 bases had no gene match. The CDR3, as DNA: TGTGCCAGCAACGACAGGGGCTCCTACGAGCAGTACTTC. This translates into CASNDRGSYEQYF.

This chain's CDR3 is CASSLPSGGETEAFF. The CDR3 region has the DNA TGTGCCAGCAGCTTACCTTCGGGAGGGGAGACTGAAGCTTTCTTT. The chain joins TRBV7-6 to TRBJ1-1; tentatively, D is TRBD1 (5 bases). V dropped 2 bases and J dropped 5 bases, with 15 bases sitting between them. The germline gives CDR1 SGHVS, CDR2 FNYEAQ. The CDR3 is 15 amino acids.

The CDR3 here is CASSQEQTGWDTEAFF. The DNA for the CDR3 is TGCGCCAGCAGCCAAGAGCAGACAGGATGGGACACTGAAGCTTTCTTT. The rearrangement joins TRBV4-3 to TRBJ1-1, with a weak D call TRBD1 (6 bases). Trimming cost V 0 bases and J 3 bases, with 14 bases left between them. The CDR3 sequence is 16 residues long. The V gene's germline CDR1 is LGHNA and CDR2 YSLEER.

The chain carries TRBV6-5 and TRBJ2-2; the D gene is possibly TRBD2 (5 bases). V was trimmed by 5 bases and J by 13 bases, leaving 20 bases between them. Germline V gene sequence: CDR1 MNHEY, CDR2 SVGAGI. This CDR3 is built from 14 residues. The CDR3 region has the DNA TGTGCCAGCAGTCCAACTCGCGGGTCCCTGGGGCTGTTTTTT. Protein product: CASSPTRGSLGLFF.

The rearrangement uses TRBV6-5 and TRBJ2-7, with D possibly matching TRBD2 (6 bases). The CDR3 loop spans 15 amino acids. Trimming stripped 0 bases from V and 2 bases from J, with 11 bases between. Germline V lookup: CDR1 MNHEY, CDR2 SVGAGI. Written as DNA, the CDR3 is TGTGCCAGCAGTTACTCAGAACGGGGGACCTACGAGCAGTACTTC. The encoded protein is CASSYSERGTYEQYF.

The chain uses TRBV2 and TRBJ2-1, with TRBD2 matching over 10 bases. CDR1 is SNHLY, CDR2 FYNNEI, per germline. The CDR3 length is 17 residues. Trimming removed 9 bases from V and 5 bases from J; junction bases left unmatched: 16. This CDR3 is CASKQGLLAGAHNEQFF. The DNA for the CDR3 is TGTGCCAGTAAGCAGGGGCTCCTAGCGGGAGCCCACAATGAGCAGTTCTTC.

The rearrangement uses TRBV7-3 and TRBJ2-3; TRBD1 might be the D (5 bases). Per the germline V gene, CDR1 is SGHTA and CDR2 is FQGTGA. Trimming took 5 bases from V and 6 from J, leaving 18 bases between them. The CDR3 sequence is 15 residues long. CDR3 protein: CASSPLWGPGDTQYF. The CDR3 DNA reads TGTGCCAGCAGCCCACTATGGGGCCCTGGGGATACGCAGTATTTT.

The rearrangement joins TRBV27 to TRBJ2-1, with 10 bases identical to TRBD1. The CDR3 consists of 15 residues. Germline lookup yields CDR1 MNHEY and CDR2 SMNVEV (reference sequence). Trimming took 1 base from V and 6 from J; bases not matched to a gene: 3. The CDR3 spells CASSLLGTGVNEQFF. The CDR3 DNA sequence: TGTGCCAGCAGTTTATTAGGGACAGGGGTCAATGAGCAGTTCTTC.

The chain employs TRBV28 and TRBJ2-5, with D possibly matching TRBD2 (5 bases). The CDR3 covers 13 residues. The V gene lost 6 bases and the J gene lost 5 bases, with 13 bases spanning the gap. CDR1 MDHEN and CDR2 SYDVKM come from the germline V gene. CDR3 region: CASRSDFAETQYF. The DNA for the CDR3 is TGTGCCAGCAGATCGGACTTCGCGGAGACCCAGTACTTC.

The chain recombines TRBV5-6 with TRBJ2-1; a weak D match, TRBD2 (6 bases). Deletions cut 4 bases from V and 2 bases from J, with 22 bases between. CDR1 and CDR2 (germline): SGHDT, YYEEEE. The CDR3 contains 18 residues. The CDR3 protein is CASSRLLGGRVAYNEQFF. CDR3 DNA: TGTGCCAGCAGCCGCCTTCTGGGAGGCAGGGTAGCCTACAATGAGCAGTTCTTC.

CDR3 residues: CASSRQTGAPKNIQYF. CDR3 DNA sequence: TGTGCCAGCAGTCGGCAGACAGGGGCGCCCAAAAACATTCAGTACTTC. This chain uses TRBV2 with TRBJ2-4; 8 nucleotides agree with TRBD1. The germline gives CDR1 SNHLY, CDR2 FYNNEI. Trimming took 5 bases from V and 2 from J; bases not matched to a gene: 8. CDR3 length: 16 amino acids.

The chain combines TRBV19 with TRBJ1-1; the match to TRBD1 covers 10 bases. Germline assignment: CDR1 LNHDA and CDR2 SQIVND (reference sequence). The CDR3 consists of 16 residues. Trimming took 4 bases from V and 6 from J; bases not matched to a gene: 11. The CDR3 reads CASSRTGTGVFSEAFF. CDR3 DNA sequence: TGTGCCAGTAGTAGAACCGGGACAGGGGTGTTCTCTGAAGCTTTCTTT.

The chain employs TRBV9 and TRBJ2-7; 10 positions match TRBD1. The CDR3 has 15 residues. In germline, CDR1 is SGDLS, CDR2 YYNGEE. Unmatched junction bases numbered 3, after V lost 0 bases and J lost 3 bases. CDR3 sequence (DNA): TGTGCCAGCAGCGTAGGGACAGGGGGAATCTACGAGCAGTACTTC. This sequence encodes CASSVGTGGIYEQYF.